Listed below are T cell receptor beta chains from one sample, sequenced in a study of CD8 T cells in Susac syndrome. TCRdb re-called the immunoSEQ multiplex PCR reads through MiXCR, storing one row per CDR3 protein. This repertoire shows 200,000 or so distinct CDR3 sequences, 95% found once; its top ten account for roughly 0.15%. Sequencing was carried out using CD8+ T cells from PBMCs. The source of these receptors is a human donor with Susac syndrome. Each CDR3 is given with its conserved first and last residue. Fields, in order: V gene, clone size, J gene, D gene, CDR3 protein, CDR3 DNA. A D gene is named only where the DNA matches it firmly. For some rows the clone size is stated as once, few or many, or as a class when expanded; others skip it.

V: TRBV27; size: .; J: TRBJ1-2; D: .; CDR3: CASSYSVGGYGYTF; DNA: TGTGCCAGCAGTTACTCAGTAGGAGGCTATGGCTACACCTTC
V: TRBV5-1; size: .; J: TRBJ2-5; D: TRBD1; CDR3: CASSTGQGAQETQYF; DNA: TGCGCCAGCAGCACAGGACAGGGGGCACAAGAGACCCAGTACTTC
V: TRBV20-1; size: .; J: TRBJ1-1; D: .; CDR3: CSARTPTGEAFF; DNA: TGCAGTGCCCGGACTCCGACAGGTGAAGCTTTCTTT
V: TRBV9; size: .; J: TRBJ2-1; D: TRBD2; CDR3: CASSDGLAREGPYNEQFF; DNA: TGTGCCAGCAGCGACGGACTAGCCCGGGAGGGGCCCTACAATGAGCAGTTCTTC
V: TRBV5-6; size: .; J: TRBJ2-1; D: .; CDR3: CASSLGAWGNEQFF; DNA: TGTGCCAGCAGCTTGGGCGCCTGGGGGAATGAGCAGTTCTTC
V: TRBV7-2; size: once; J: TRBJ2-1; D: .; CDR3: CASSSDIRVSNEQFF; DNA: TGTGCCAGCAGCTCAGACATCAGGGTCTCCAATGAGCAGTTCTTC
V: TRBV9; size: once; J: TRBJ2-3; D: TRBD2; CDR3: CASSVGLGNTQYF; DNA: TGTGCCAGCAGCGTGGGACTAGGAAATACGCAGTATTTT
V: TRBV27; size: .; J: TRBJ2-3; D: TRBD2; CDR3: CASSQSGGGIDTQYF; DNA: TGTGCCAGCAGCCAAAGCGGGGGAGGAATAGATACGCAGTATTTT
V: TRBV4-2; size: .; J: TRBJ1-1; D: .; CDR3: CASSQDFAEAFF; DNA: TGTGCCAGCAGCCAAGATTTCGCTGAAGCTTTCTTT
V: TRBV11-1; size: once; J: TRBJ2-3; D: TRBD1; CDR3: CASSDRDRFLDTQYF; DNA: TGTGCCAGCAGCGACCGGGACAGATTTTTGGATACGCAGTATTTT
V: TRBV9; size: .; J: TRBJ2-5; D: TRBD1; CDR3: CASSVPGQGRETQYF; DNA: TGTGCCAGCAGCGTACCGGGACAGGGCAGAGAGACCCAGTACTTC
V: TRBV12-3/TRBV12-4; size: .; J: TRBJ2-1; D: .; CDR3: CASSLGPYNEQFF; DNA: TGTGCCAGCAGTTTAGGACCCTACAATGAGCAGTTCTTC
V: TRBV29-1; size: .; J: TRBJ2-7; D: TRBD2; CDR3: CSVVLGLAGIYEQYF; DNA: TGCAGCGTCGTCCTAGGACTAGCGGGGATCTACGAGCAGTACTTC
V: TRBV12-3/TRBV12-4; size: .; J: TRBJ2-5; D: TRBD2; CDR3: CASRAGLAEGETQYF; DNA: TGTGCCAGCAGGGCCGGACTAGCGGAGGGAGAGACCCAGTACTTC
V: TRBV6-2/TRBV6-3; size: .; J: TRBJ1-2; D: .; CDR3: CASSYGAERIYGYTF; DNA: TGTGCCAGCAGTTATGGCGCAGAACGCATCTATGGCTACACCTTC
V: TRBV2; size: .; J: TRBJ2-3; D: TRBD2; CDR3: CASSKGLAGEGGTDTQYF; DNA: TGTGCCAGCAGTAAGGGACTAGCGGGAGAAGGGGGCACAGATACGCAGTATTTT
V: TRBV6-5; size: .; J: TRBJ1-2; D: TRBD1; CDR3: CASSSRTGGRYGYTF; DNA: TGTGCCAGCAGTTCTCGGACAGGGGGCAGGTATGGCTACACCTTC
V: TRBV4-2; size: .; J: TRBJ2-5; D: .; CDR3: CASSQEGRGGETQYF; DNA: TGTGCCAGCAGCCAAGAGGGCAGGGGCGGCGAGACCCAGTACTTC
V: TRBV6-5; size: few; J: TRBJ2-5; D: .; CDR3: CASSYSGGLETQYF; DNA: TGTGCCAGCAGTTACTCGGGGGGTCTCGAGACCCAGTACTTC
V: TRBV20-1; size: .; J: TRBJ2-2; D: .; CDR3: CSARVIGQNGELFF; DNA: TGCAGTGCTAGAGTAATAGGACAAAACGGGGAGCTGTTTTTT
V: TRBV13; size: .; J: TRBJ2-5; D: TRBD2; CDR3: CASSFSLAAETRYF; DNA: TGTGCCAGCAGCTTTTCACTAGCGGCAGAGACCCGGTACTTC
V: TRBV25-1; size: .; J: TRBJ2-1; D: TRBD2; CDR3: CASSELGSGGSSYNEQFF; DNA: TGTGCCAGCAGTGAATTAGGTAGCGGGGGGAGCTCCTACAATGAGCAGTTCTTC
V: TRBV5-1; size: .; J: TRBJ1-1; D: .; CDR3: CASSFGEGNTEAFF; DNA: TGCGCCAGCAGCTTCGGAGAGGGAAACACTGAAGCTTTCTTT
V: TRBV3-1; size: .; J: TRBJ2-5; D: TRBD2; CDR3: CASSQESWRGSYQETQYF; DNA: TGTGCCAGCAGCCAAGAGTCCTGGCGGGGGTCGTACCAAGAGACCCAGTACTTC
V: TRBV7-9; size: .; J: TRBJ2-1; D: .; CDR3: CASSGSLGKHNEQFF; DNA: TGTGCCAGCAGCGGATCTCTGGGAAAGCACAATGAGCAGTTCTTC
V: TRBV7-9; size: .; J: TRBJ2-7; D: TRBD2; CDR3: CASSSATSGRAEEQYF; DNA: TGTGCCAGCAGCTCTGCTACTAGCGGGAGGGCCGAAGAGCAGTACTTC
V: TRBV12-3/TRBV12-4; size: .; J: TRBJ1-5; D: TRBD1; CDR3: CASSGDRNQPQHF; DNA: TGTGCCAGCAGTGGGGACAGGAATCAGCCCCAGCATTTT
V: TRBV27; size: .; J: TRBJ1-2; D: .; CDR3: CASSSERADYGYTF; DNA: TGTGCCAGCAGTTCAGAACGGGCAGACTATGGCTACACCTTC
V: TRBV10-3; size: .; J: TRBJ2-1; D: TRBD2; CDR3: CAISAGGLDEQFF; DNA: TGTGCCATCTCGGCGGGAGGGCTCGATGAGCAGTTCTTC
V: TRBV29-1; size: .; J: TRBJ2-3; D: .; CDR3: CSVEDRDSTNTQYF; DNA: TGCAGCGTTGAAGATCGGGACTCCACGAATACGCAGTATTTT
V: TRBV13; size: .; J: TRBJ2-1; D: .; CDR3: CASRHRSDRQQFF; DNA: TGTGCCAGCAGACACAGATCGGACAGACAGCAGTTCTTC
V: TRBV15; size: .; J: TRBJ2-3; D: TRBD2; CDR3: CATSSGGLAGVVDTQYF; DNA: TGTGCCACCAGCAGCGGCGGACTAGCGGGAGTGGTGGATACGCAGTATTTT
V: TRBV28; size: .; J: TRBJ1-1; D: .; CDR3: CASSLFRANTEAFF; DNA: TGTGCCAGCAGTTTGTTCAGAGCAAACACTGAAGCTTTCTTT
V: TRBV6-5; size: .; J: TRBJ2-2; D: TRBD2; CDR3: CASSYGLAGVQAGELFF; DNA: TGTGCCAGCAGTTATGGACTAGCGGGAGTTCAGGCCGGGGAGCTGTTTTTT
V: TRBV20-1; size: .; J: TRBJ2-5; D: TRBD2; CDR3: CSAREGIAGPRETQYF; DNA: TGCAGTGCTAGAGAGGGAATAGCGGGGCCTCGAGAGACCCAGTACTTC
V: TRBV6-5; size: .; J: TRBJ2-7; D: TRBD2; CDR3: CASSYGLAGTWEQYF; DNA: TGTGCCAGCAGTTACGGGCTAGCGGGGACCTGGGAGCAGTACTTC
V: TRBV27; size: .; J: TRBJ2-7; D: .; CDR3: CASTGPTYEQYF; DNA: TGTGCCAGCACAGGGCCTACCTACGAGCAGTACTTC
V: TRBV7-6; size: .; J: TRBJ2-5; D: TRBD1; CDR3: CASSPSTGGYETQYF; DNA: TGTGCCAGCAGTCCTTCGACAGGGGGCTATGAGACCCAGTACTTC
V: TRBV4-1; size: .; J: TRBJ1-2; D: .; CDR3: CASSQVGNSNYGYTF; DNA: TGCGCCAGCAGCCAAGTTGGGAATTCTAACTATGGCTACACCTTC
V: TRBV12-3/TRBV12-4; size: .; J: TRBJ2-7; D: .; CDR3: CASSGTDPWEQYF; DNA: TGTGCCAGCAGCGGGACTGACCCCTGGGAGCAGTACTTC
V: TRBV9; size: .; J: TRBJ2-6; D: .; CDR3: CASSVSGGPSGANVLTF; DNA: TGTGCCAGCAGCGTATCCGGGGGCCCCTCTGGGGCCAACGTCCTGACTTTC
V: TRBV4-1; size: once; J: TRBJ1-4; D: .; CDR3: CASSQFSGEKLFF; DNA: TGCGCCAGCAGCCAATTCAGTGGTGAAAAACTGTTTTTT
V: TRBV9; size: .; J: TRBJ2-1; D: TRBD2; CDR3: CASSVDRAGGRDEQFF; DNA: TGTGCCAGCAGCGTAGATAGAGCGGGAGGTAGAGATGAGCAGTTCTTC
V: TRBV7-2; size: .; J: TRBJ2-7; D: .; CDR3: CASSLGLPDEQYF; DNA: TGTGCCAGCAGCTTAGGGCTTCCCGACGAGCAGTACTTC
V: TRBV12-3/TRBV12-4; size: .; J: TRBJ1-5; D: .; CDR3: CASSLFGSNQPQHF; DNA: TGTGCCAGCAGTTTATTCGGAAGCAATCAGCCCCAGCATTTT
V: TRBV5-1; size: .; J: TRBJ2-1; D: TRBD2; CDR3: CASSLLTGGEQFF; DNA: TGCGCCAGCAGCTTGTTAACGGGGGGTGAGCAGTTCTTC
V: TRBV12-3/TRBV12-4; size: .; J: TRBJ2-1; D: TRBD2; CDR3: CASSPPGGGPFF; DNA: TGTGCCAGCAGTCCGCCAGGCGGGGGTCCGTTCTTC
V: TRBV18; size: .; J: TRBJ2-7; D: TRBD1; CDR3: CASSPSDRANFYEQYF; DNA: TGTGCCAGCTCACCCTCGGACAGGGCAAATTTCTACGAGCAGTACTTC
V: TRBV29-1; size: .; J: TRBJ1-2; D: .; CDR3: CSDKGPHYGYTF; DNA: TGCAGCGATAAGGGGCCTCACTATGGCTACACCTTC
V: TRBV9; size: .; J: TRBJ1-2; D: .; CDR3: CASSVPGGYTF; DNA: TGTGCCAGCAGCGTCCCGGGTGGCTACACCTTC
V: TRBV6-6; size: .; J: TRBJ2-1; D: .; CDR3: CASSYSIREQFF; DNA: TGTGCCAGCAGTTACTCGATCCGTGAGCAGTTCTTC